The 13 T cell receptor beta chains presented below share a single source sample, sequenced in a study of T-cell reconstitution after alpha-beta-depleted transplantation in children. Preparing the TCRbeta library involved the use of unique molecular identifiers. In TCRdb, the PCR reads were re-called with MiXCR into one record per CDR3 protein. This sample carries over 100,000 distinct CDR3 sequences, 10% of them seen once, and the ten largest clones take less than 40%. Sequencing used PBMCs, obtained before TCRalphabeta/CD19-depleted stem cell transplant. The receptors originated from a boy between 2 and 15 years old with acute lymphoblastic leukemia, due to receive a stem cell transplant.

The rearrangement uses TRBV11-2 and TRBJ2-1, with 8 bases that match TRBD2. The CDR3 length is 16 residues. Trimming took 2 bases from V and 4 from J; bases not matched to a gene: 7. CDR1 is SGHAT and CDR2 is FQNNGV in the germline V gene. DNA of the CDR3: TGTGCCAGCAGCTTACTCCAGCGGGAGCGGTACAATGAGCAGTTCTTC. Translating gives CASSLLQRERYNEQFF.

The chain joins TRBV20-1 to TRBJ1-5; a possible D gene is TRBD1 (5 bases). CDR1 DFQATT and CDR2 SNEGSKA come from the germline V gene (reference sequence). V was shortened by 2 bases and J by 6 bases, with 11 bases between the two germline ends. The CDR3 runs 13 residues. The CDR3, as DNA: TGCAGTGCTAGATTGGACATGGGTCAGCCCCAGCATTTT. This encodes CSARLDMGQPQHF.

This clonotype was observed at least ten times. CDR3 protein: CASGILMNTEAFF. The CDR3 DNA reads TGTGCCAGCGGGATTCTAATGAACACTGAAGCTTTCTTT. The chain couples TRBV12-3 or TRBV12-4 to TRBJ1-1; D remains ambiguous. The CDR3 is made up of 13 amino acids. The ends were cut back, 8 bases at V and 0 bases at J, with 10 bases in the middle.

This clonotype was counted a few times. The CDR3 region is CASSYLLAGVYNEQFF. CDR3 nucleotides: TGTGCCAGCAGTTACCTGCTAGCGGGAGTGTACAATGAGCAGTTCTTC. V usage is TRBV6-5 and J usage is TRBJ2-1, with 10 positions matching TRBD2. The V and J ends lost 2 bases and 4 bases, in that order; junction bases with no gene match: 5. This CDR3 has 16 residues. Germline V gene lookup returns CDR1 MNHEY and CDR2 SVGAGI.

V usage is TRBV20-1 and J usage is TRBJ2-7; 9 positions match TRBD1. The germline CDR1 and CDR2 sequences are DFQATT and SNEGSKA (reference sequence). This CDR3 is 13 amino acids long. After removal of 6 bases from V and 11 bases from J, the junction contained 14 bases not matched to a gene. CDR3 in DNA: TGCAGTGCCACCGGGACAGGGCTTATGGAGGAGTACTTC. This codes for CSATGTGLMEEYF.

The chain combines TRBV29-1 with TRBJ1-6; D gene ambiguous. The CDR3 contains 13 residues. From germline, CDR1 is SQVTM and CDR2 ANQGSEA. Trimming took 6 bases from V and 7 from J, leaving 13 bases between them. CDR3 DNA sequence: TGCAGCGTGCGAGCGGGATGGAATTCACCCCTCCACTTT. This sequence encodes CSVRAGWNSPLHF.

This clonotype was counted a few times. V usage is TRBV6-5 and J usage is TRBJ1-1, with a weak D call TRBD1 (6 bases). The ends were cut back, 0 bases at V and 4 bases at J, with 15 bases in the middle. Germline V gene data show CDR1 as MNHEY and CDR2 as SVGAGI. This CDR3 region has 16 residues. DNA for the CDR3: TGTGCCAGCAGTTACTCGAGTACAGGGACGCTCACTGAAGCTTTCTTT. This translates into CASSYSSTGTLTEAFF.

The chain combines TRBV29-1 with TRBJ2-1; maybe TRBD2 (6 bases). The germline V gene has CDR1 SQVTM and CDR2 ANQGSEA. Trimming cost V 5 bases and J 0 bases, with 11 bases left between them. This CDR3 has 14 residues. The CDR3 loop reads CSVLSGSSYNEQFF. The CDR3 coding sequence is TGCAGCGTTCTTAGCGGTAGCTCCTACAATGAGCAGTTCTTC.

This clonotype was seen at least ten times. The chain combines TRBV20-1 with TRBJ2-1; D is unclear. This CDR3 has 14 residues. V was trimmed by 6 bases and J by 9 bases, leaving 21 bases between them. The germline CDR1 and CDR2 sequences are DFQATT and SNEGSKA (reference sequence). CDR3 nucleotide sequence: TGCAGTGCCGGGCACTCAGCCTCTATTTTTGAGCAGTTCTTC. Its translation: CSAGHSASIFEQFF.

This clonotype was counted many times. The gene calls are TRBV20-1 and TRBJ2-7; D is perhaps TRBD2 (5 bases). Germline lookup yields CDR1 DFQATT and CDR2 SNEGSKA (reference sequence). This CDR3 has 12 residues. V lost 5 bases to trimming and J lost 1 base, with 9 bases between them. In nucleotides, the CDR3 is TGCAGTGCTTGGACTTATTCCTACGAGCAGTACTTC. Amino acid sequence: CSAWTYSYEQYF.

The sample holds a few counts of this clonotype. The chain is built from TRBV2 and TRBJ2-5; 10 bases match TRBD2. The V gene end was trimmed by 4 bases and the J gene end by 2 bases; junction bases not matched to a gene: 7. This CDR3 region has 16 residues. The germline CDR1 and CDR2 sequences are SNHLY and FYNNEI. Written as DNA, the CDR3 is TGTGCCAGCAGTGCCCAAACTAGCGGGAATCAAGAGACCCAGTACTTC. This gives the protein CASSAQTSGNQETQYF.

This clonotype was detected a few times. The chain couples TRBV6-5 to TRBJ2-1, with TRBD2 identical over 8 bases. J lost 2 bases, V lost 0 bases, and 9 bases had no gene match. From germline, CDR1 is MNHEY and CDR2 SVGAGI. CDR3 size: 18 residues. The CDR3 here is CASSYSLTSVLTYNEQFF. The CDR3 DNA reads as TGTGCCAGCAGTTACTCCCTGACTAGCGTTCTAACCTACAATGAGCAGTTCTTC.

In its sample, this clonotype was seen a few times. The V and J genes are TRBV5-1 and TRBJ2-7; possible D gene TRBD2, 6 bases. Germline CDR1 reads SGHRS; CDR2 reads YFSETQ. V lost 0 bases and J 6 bases, leaving 31 bases between the germline ends. The CDR3 has 20 amino acids. DNA of the CDR3: TGCGCCAGCAGCTTGGCCAGAATCGAGACGGGAGAGGTAATCGGGCGCGAGCAGTACTTC. Residues: CASSLARIETGEVIGREQYF.